The next 12 T cell receptor beta chains were all read from a single sample in a study of tumor-infiltrating lymphocytes in primary liver carcinoma. Production of TCR beta cDNA used around 0.45 ug total RNA together with a constant-region primer. Libraries covering TCR beta were generated through three nested multiplex PCR rounds (using a slightly modified ARM-PCR). The first two PCR rounds used TRBV1-TRBV30 forward primers with a C-beta reverse primer, nine to eleven cycles each. TCRdb independently ran MiXCR on the multiplex PCR reads; one entry per CDR3 protein. The sample includes approximately 110,000 distinct CDR3 sequences, under 65% of them seen just once. Both RNA and DNA were isolated together from approximately 20-30 mg of bulk tissue that had not been sorted. The sequenced sample was liver tumor tissue from sampling region 3. This sample's subset: tumor region T3, left-lateral pole. These receptors were taken from a woman aged 60-75 years with primary liver carcinoma and hepatitis B virus infection.

The chain carries TRBV7-8 and TRBJ2-2, with 7 bases that match TRBD2. J lost 8 bases, V lost 1 base, and 7 bases had no gene match. Germline assignment: CDR1 SGHVS and CDR2 FQNEAQ. The CDR3 totals 15 residues. The CDR3 is CASSLGGGYVGELFF. The CDR3 DNA sequence: TGTGCCAGCAGCTTAGGGGGGGGATACGTTGGGGAGCTGTTTTTT. Full variable domain (rest looked up from reference TRBV7-8 and TRBJ2-2): GAGVSQSPRYKVAKRGQDVALRCDPISGHVSLFWYQQALGQGPEFLTYFQNEAQLDKSGLPSDRFFAERPEGSVSTLKIQRTQQEDSAVYLCASSLGGGYVGELFFGEGSRLTVL.

This clonotype has just a few counts. A much larger clonotype is one base distant, so this may be a read error. The CDR3 ends on some other residue instead of the conserved phenylalanine or tryptophan, so this is likely a read error. The J gene is TRBJ2-1, the V gene TRBV29-1, with D unclear. V was clipped by 5 bases and J by 0 bases, with 11 bases between them. Germline assignment: CDR1 SQVTM and CDR2 ANQGSEA. The CDR3 extends over 14 amino acids. The CDR3 DNA sequence: TGCAGCGTTCCAGCGAGGAGCTCCTACAATGAGCAGTTCCTC. As protein: CSVPARSSYNEQFL.

In regard to this clonotype: The final CDR3 position lacks the conserved phenylalanine or tryptophan, pointing to a likely read error. The chain employs TRBV4-1 and TRBJ2-1; D perhaps matches TRBD2 (5 bases). Germline loops: CDR1 MGHRA, CDR2 YSYEKL. V was trimmed by 4 bases and J by 5 bases, leaving 15 bases between them. There are 15 residues in the CDR3. CDR3 sequence reads: CASSPGLARDNEQFL. In DNA, the CDR3 is TGCGCCAGCAGCCCCGGACTCGCCCGTGACAATGAGCAGTTCCTC.

The DNA for the CDR3 is TGTGCCAGCATCCCACAACAGCACGGACACCTTCACTTTTGGGGCTATGAAGCTTTCTTT. Its protein is CASIPQQHGHLHFWGYEAFF. V gene TRBV11-2 combines with J gene TRBJ1-1, with D perhaps matching TRBD1 (5 bases). The CDR3 sequence is 20 residues long. Germline V gene lookup returns CDR1 SGHAT and CDR2 FQNNGV. Trimming took off 7 bases at V and 7 bases at J, with 37 bases between the two ends.

This clonotype has at least ten counts. The chain couples TRBV10-3 to TRBJ2-5; the match to TRBD2 covers 14 bases. The CDR3 runs 18 residues. After removal of 4 bases from V and 5 bases from J, the junction contained 12 bases not matched to a gene. The germline gives CDR1 ENHRY, CDR2 SYGVKD. The DNA of the CDR3 is TGTGCCATCAGTGCGGGTCCGGGACTAGCGGGAGATGGGGAGACCCAGTACTTC. Its protein is CAISAGPGLAGDGETQYF.

A remark on this clonotype: Just one base apart from a much larger clone, this may be a read error. As the CDR3 is not closed by the conserved phenylalanine or tryptophan, this likely results from a read error. The chain joins TRBV4-1 to TRBJ2-7, with D perhaps TRBD1 or TRBD2 (5 bases each). Trimming shortened V by 0 bases and J by 3 bases, and 12 bases separated the two germline ends. CDR3 length: 15 residues. CDR1 and CDR2 from the germline V gene are MGHRA and YSYEKL. The CDR3 protein is CASSQEEAGFYEQYS. DNA of the CDR3: TGCGCCAGCAGCCAAGAGGAGGCAGGGTTCTACGAGCAGTACTCC.

Turning to this clonotype: The conserved phenylalanine or tryptophan normally closing the CDR3 is absent here, so this likely arose from a read error. The CDR3 DNA follows: TGTGCCTGGAGAGGACAGGACACCGGGGAGCTGTTTATT. Translation gives CAWRGQDTGELFI. The gene calls are TRBV30 and TRBJ2-2; 7 bases match TRBD1. With V trimmed by 3 bases and J by 3 bases, 1 base remained unmatched. This CDR3 contains 13 residues. Germline loops: CDR1 GTSNPN, CDR2 SVGIG (reference sequence).

Many counts were recorded for this clonotype. V is TRBV12-3 or TRBV12-4 and J is TRBJ1-4, with D perhaps matching TRBD1 (6 bases). This CDR3 is built from 14 residues. V shed 6 bases and J shed 8 bases, with 16 bases lying between them. CDR3 region: CASRKTGGKEKLFF. In DNA, the CDR3 is TGTGCCAGCAGGAAGACAGGTGGCAAAGAAAAACTGTTTTTT.

This clonotype was counted ten times or more. This chain links TRBV29-1 with TRBJ2-3, with TRBD2 identical over 13 bases. The CDR3 has 16 residues. Germline CDR1 SQVTM, CDR2 ANQGSEA. V lost 7 bases, J lost 1 base, and 8 bases stayed unmatched. CDR3 DNA sequence: TGCAGCGCATGGGGGACTAGCGGGAAGGGCACAGATACGCAGTATTTT. As protein: CSAWGTSGKGTDTQYF.

The chain couples TRBV28 to TRBJ1-2, with no clear D. The V and J ends lost 4 bases and 6 bases respectively, with 18 bases between them. This CDR3 is built from 15 residues. Germline V lookup: CDR1 MDHEN, CDR2 SYDVKM. The CDR3 sequence: CASSSPGRRRNGYTF. The CDR3 DNA reads TGTGCCAGCAGTTCTCCGGGAAGGAGGCGTAATGGCTACACCTTC.

This clonotype was counted once. A much bigger clone sits one base away, suggesting this may be a read error. The V and J genes are TRBV7-9 and TRBJ2-1; D is possibly TRBD1 (5 bases). Germline lookup yields CDR1 SEHNR and CDR2 FQNEAQ (reference sequence). CDR3 length equals 11 residues. DNA for the CDR3: TGTGCCGGCAGCCCTCATCAGGGGCAGTTCTTC. Its translation is CAGSPHQGQFF.

On this clonotype itself: One end of the junction does not line up with germline, which may come from a read error. This chain joins TRBV5-1 and TRBJ1-1, with D possibly being TRBD1 (5 bases). Germline V CDR1 and CDR2: SGHRS, YFSETQ. The CDR3 length is 12 residues. The CDR3 region is CACSWGHTEAFF. The CDR3 DNA follows: TGCGCCTGCAGCTGGGGCCACACTGAAGCTTTCTTT.